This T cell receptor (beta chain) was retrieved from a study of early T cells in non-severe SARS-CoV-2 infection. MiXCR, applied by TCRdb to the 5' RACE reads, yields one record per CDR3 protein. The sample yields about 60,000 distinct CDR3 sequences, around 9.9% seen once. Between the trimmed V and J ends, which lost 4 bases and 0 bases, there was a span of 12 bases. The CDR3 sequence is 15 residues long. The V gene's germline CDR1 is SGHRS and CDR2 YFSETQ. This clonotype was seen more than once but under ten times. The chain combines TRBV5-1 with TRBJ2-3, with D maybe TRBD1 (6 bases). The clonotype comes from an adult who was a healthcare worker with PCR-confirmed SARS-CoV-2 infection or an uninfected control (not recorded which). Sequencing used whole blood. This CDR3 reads CASSPPTGSTDTQYF. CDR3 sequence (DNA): TGCGCCAGCAGCCCGCCGACAGGTAGCACAGATACGCAGTATTTT.